This is a list of T cell receptor beta chains from one sample in a study of CD8 T cells in Susac syndrome. A single record per CDR3 protein comes from TCRdb applying MiXCR to the immunoSEQ multiplex PCR reads. Among some 300,000 distinct CDR3 sequences listed, approximately 81% were seen once. Sequencing input: CD8+ T cells from PBMCs. The receptor set was obtained from a human donor with multiple sclerosis. CDR3s include the opening cysteine and the closing phenylalanine or tryptophan. Each record gives: D gene, clone size, V gene, J gene, CDR3 protein, CDR3 DNA. The D gene is left open where the match is weak. The size of a clone is reported for some rows only, either as once, few or many, or as a class for expanded clones.

d_gene: -
abundance: -
v_gene: TRBV27
j_gene: TRBJ2-7
CDR3aa: CASLGGHEQYF
CDR3nt: TGTGCCAGCCTCGGCGGCCACGAGCAGTACTTC

d_gene: -
abundance: -
v_gene: TRBV7-9
j_gene: TRBJ1-2
CDR3aa: CASSSSAANYGYTF
CDR3nt: TGTGCCAGCAGCTCCTCGGCCGCTAACTATGGCTACACCTTC

d_gene: -
abundance: -
v_gene: TRBV4-2
j_gene: TRBJ1-1
CDR3aa: CASSQDGGPNTEAFF
CDR3nt: TGTGCCAGCAGCCAAGATGGTGGACCTAACACTGAAGCTTTCTTT

d_gene: -
abundance: -
v_gene: TRBV6-1
j_gene: TRBJ2-1
CDR3aa: CASTTARTDYNEQFF
CDR3nt: TGTGCCAGCACCACTGCTCGGACAGACTACAATGAGCAGTTCTTC

d_gene: -
abundance: -
v_gene: TRBV11-2
j_gene: TRBJ2-3
CDR3aa: CASSYTRYTQYF
CDR3nt: TGTGCCAGCAGCTATACTAGGTACACGCAGTATTTT

d_gene: -
abundance: few
v_gene: TRBV27
j_gene: TRBJ1-5
CDR3aa: CASSFSRGNQPQHF
CDR3nt: TGTGCCAGCAGTTTTAGCAGAGGCAATCAGCCCCAGCATTTT

d_gene: -
abundance: -
v_gene: TRBV5-6
j_gene: TRBJ1-3
CDR3aa: CASSFYASGAGNTIYF
CDR3nt: TGTGCCAGCAGCTTCTACGCCTCCGGGGCCGGAAACACCATATATTTT

d_gene: -
abundance: -
v_gene: TRBV3-1
j_gene: TRBJ2-5
CDR3aa: CASSQDEGSGRETQYF
CDR3nt: TGTGCCAGCAGCCAAGATGAAGGGAGCGGACGAGAGACCCAGTACTTC

d_gene: -
abundance: -
v_gene: TRBV27
j_gene: TRBJ2-7
CDR3aa: CASSPRDASSYEQYF
CDR3nt: TGTGCCAGCAGTCCGCGGGACGCAAGCTCCTACGAGCAGTACTTC

d_gene: -
abundance: -
v_gene: TRBV23-1
j_gene: TRBJ1-4
CDR3aa: CASSQSNGPGWMREKLFF
CDR3nt: TGCGCCAGCAGTCAATCGAACGGGCCAGGGTGGATGCGTGAAAAACTGTTTTTT

d_gene: TRBD1
abundance: -
v_gene: TRBV27
j_gene: TRBJ2-1
CDR3aa: CASSQGTAYNEQFF
CDR3nt: TGTGCCAGCAGCCAAGGGACAGCTTACAATGAGCAGTTCTTC

d_gene: -
abundance: -
v_gene: TRBV29-1
j_gene: TRBJ1-2
CDR3aa: CSASRTVDGNGGYTF
CDR3nt: TGCAGCGCGTCGAGGACGGTCGACGGAAACGGAGGCTACACCTTC

d_gene: -
abundance: once
v_gene: TRBV27
j_gene: TRBJ2-2
CDR3aa: CASSFIPSSPTGELFF
CDR3nt: TGTGCCAGCAGTTTCATCCCTAGTTCTCCTACCGGGGAGCTGTTTTTT

d_gene: -
abundance: -
v_gene: TRBV20-1
j_gene: TRBJ1-2
CDR3aa: CSASWGEAGYTF
CDR3nt: TGCAGTGCCTCTTGGGGGGAGGCTGGCTACACCTTC

d_gene: TRBD2
abundance: -
v_gene: TRBV20-1
j_gene: TRBJ2-1
CDR3aa: CSARDPGLASYNEQFF
CDR3nt: TGCAGTGCTAGAGACCCGGGACTAGCGTCATACAATGAGCAGTTCTTC

d_gene: -
abundance: -
v_gene: TRBV6-2/TRBV6-3
j_gene: TRBJ1-5
CDR3aa: CASSYSRGLSNQPQHF
CDR3nt: TGTGCCAGCAGTTACTCTCGGGGACTTTCCAATCAGCCCCAGCATTTT

d_gene: TRBD2
abundance: -
v_gene: TRBV6-5
j_gene: TRBJ2-2
CDR3aa: CASSYSAPIAGGKGDTGELFF
CDR3nt: TGTGCCAGCAGTTACTCCGCCCCGATAGCGGGAGGGAAGGGGGACACCGGGGAGCTGTTTTTT

d_gene: -
abundance: -
v_gene: TRBV27
j_gene: TRBJ2-2
CDR3aa: CASSSIEAGELFF
CDR3nt: TGTGCCAGCAGTTCAATTGAGGCAGGGGAGCTGTTTTTT

d_gene: -
abundance: -
v_gene: TRBV2
j_gene: TRBJ2-1
CDR3aa: CASIDNEQFF
CDR3nt: TGTGCCAGCATTGACAATGAGCAGTTCTTC

d_gene: -
abundance: -
v_gene: TRBV7-8
j_gene: TRBJ2-7
CDR3aa: CASSLVDSFYEQYF
CDR3nt: TGTGCCAGCAGCTTGGTAGACAGTTTTTACGAGCAGTACTTC

d_gene: -
abundance: -
v_gene: TRBV27
j_gene: TRBJ2-3
CDR3aa: CASSTGRTQYF
CDR3nt: TGTGCCAGCAGTACAGGCAGGACGCAGTATTTT

d_gene: -
abundance: -
v_gene: TRBV19
j_gene: TRBJ2-7
CDR3aa: CASSIVGISDEQYF
CDR3nt: TGTGCCAGTAGTATCGTCGGGATCTCAGACGAGCAGTACTTC

d_gene: -
abundance: -
v_gene: TRBV28
j_gene: TRBJ2-1
CDR3aa: CASDTGNLNVNNEQFF
CDR3nt: TGTGCCAGCGATACAGGGAATTTGAACGTCAACAATGAGCAGTTCTTC

d_gene: -
abundance: -
v_gene: TRBV4-2
j_gene: TRBJ1-2
CDR3aa: CASSSSTDLANYGYTF
CDR3nt: TGTGCCAGCAGCTCCTCGACGGACCTGGCTAACTATGGCTACACCTTC

d_gene: -
abundance: once
v_gene: TRBV29-1
j_gene: TRBJ1-2
CDR3aa: CSVDGPPNEGPGYTF
CDR3nt: TGCAGCGTTGATGGGCCACCGAACGAGGGGCCTGGCTACACCTTC

d_gene: TRBD2
abundance: few
v_gene: TRBV12-3/TRBV12-4
j_gene: TRBJ2-7
CDR3aa: CASSQGLATYEQYF
CDR3nt: TGTGCCAGCAGCCAAGGACTAGCTACCTACGAGCAGTACTTC

d_gene: TRBD1
abundance: -
v_gene: TRBV5-5
j_gene: TRBJ1-1
CDR3aa: CASSLGTGGSMNTEAFF
CDR3nt: TGTGCCAGCAGCTTGGGAACAGGGGGAAGCATGAACACTGAAGCTTTCTTT

d_gene: -
abundance: -
v_gene: TRBV29-1
j_gene: TRBJ2-1
CDR3aa: CSATGRSYNEQFF
CDR3nt: TGCAGCGCAACAGGGAGGTCCTACAATGAGCAGTTCTTC

d_gene: -
abundance: -
v_gene: TRBV21-1
j_gene: TRBJ1-3
CDR3aa: CPKRQGNGNTIYF
CDR3nt: TGCCCAAAGCGTCAGGGGAACGGAAACACCATATATTTT

d_gene: -
abundance: -
v_gene: TRBV30
j_gene: TRBJ2-1
CDR3aa: CARRRVPRSRGNEQFF
CDR3nt: TGTGCCCGCCGACGAGTCCCCCGTTCGAGGGGCAATGAGCAGTTCTTC

d_gene: -
abundance: -
v_gene: TRBV5-1
j_gene: TRBJ1-5
CDR3aa: CASSVGLNQPQHF
CDR3nt: TGCGCCAGCAGCGTAGGGCTCAATCAGCCCCAGCATTTT

d_gene: TRBD2
abundance: -
v_gene: TRBV29-1
j_gene: TRBJ2-1
CDR3aa: CSVTGLAGVPYNEQFF
CDR3nt: TGCAGCGTAACGGGGCTAGCGGGAGTCCCCTACAATGAGCAGTTCTTC